A selection of T cell receptor beta chains follows, all from one sample in a study of a mutant IDH1 vaccine in newly diagnosed glioma. For these TCRs, the target antigens are not known. Sequencing was performed with immunoSEQ multiplex PCR; in TCRdb, only in-frame clones are kept and a portion is missing. The data hold around 40,000 clones, with roughly 79% observed a single time. Source: PBMCs, taken from a glioma patient whose treatment included an IDH1 peptide vaccine. The receptor set was obtained from a man aged 50 or older with glioma. Both conserved end residues are part of each CDR3. The D gene is left open where the match is weak. Not all rows give a size; the values are once, few, many and, for expanded clones, a class.

abundance | j_gene | d_gene | v_gene | CDR3aa | CDR3nt
. | TRBJ1-1 | . | TRBV28 | CASRVGYSTEAFF | TGTGCCAGCAGAGTGGGCTATAGCACTGAAGCTTTCTTT
. | TRBJ2-2 | . | TRBV6-1 | CASGAHPETGELFF | TGTGCCAGCGGGGCCCATCCAGAGACCGGGGAGCTGTTTTTT
. | TRBJ2-1 | . | TRBV6-1 | CASSDSYGGFNEQFF | TGTGCCAGCAGTGACTCGTACGGGGGATTTAATGAGCAGTTCTTC
. | TRBJ2-1 | . | TRBV5-6 | CASSRGWSSYNEQFF | TGTGCCAGCAGCAGGGGGTGGAGCTCCTACAATGAGCAGTTCTTC
. | TRBJ2-7 | TRBD2 | TRBV9 | CASSARTSGISEQYF | TGTGCCAGCAGCGCAAGGACTAGCGGGATAAGCGAGCAGTACTTC
. | TRBJ1-3 | TRBD1 | TRBV30 | CAWSPPRTGKGNTIYF | TGTGCCTGGAGCCCCCCCCGGACAGGGAAGGGAAACACCATATATTTT
once | TRBJ2-7 | . | TRBV19 | CASSIDAWGEQYF | TGTGCCAGTAGTATAGACGCCTGGGGCGAGCAGTACTTC
. | TRBJ2-5 | . | TRBV6-1 | CASSGNVRETQYF | TGTGCCAGCAGTGGGAATGTACGGGAGACCCAGTACTTC
. | TRBJ1-2 | . | TRBV2 | CASRGRSAYGYTF | TGTGCCAGCAGGGGCCGAAGCGCCTATGGCTACACCTTC
. | TRBJ1-5 | . | TRBV15 | CATSRPDENINQPQHF | TGTGCCACCAGCAGACCAGACGAAAACATTAATCAGCCCCAGCATTTT
. | TRBJ1-5 | . | TRBV19 | CASSIVGVPQPQHF | TGTGCCAGTAGTATAGTCGGGGTCCCTCAGCCCCAGCATTTT
few | TRBJ1-5 | . | TRBV30 | CAWSVRLGRNQPQHF | TGTGCCTGGAGTGTACGGTTAGGGCGGAATCAGCCCCAGCATTTT
. | TRBJ1-2 | . | TRBV5-1 | CASSPGGTGGYGYTF | TGCGCCAGCAGCCCCGGGGGTACAGGTGGCTATGGCTACACCTTC
. | TRBJ2-1 | TRBD2 | TRBV7-2 | CASSSGLAVLNNEQFF | TGTGCCAGCAGTTCCGGACTAGCGGTACTTAACAATGAGCAGTTCTTC
once | TRBJ1-2 | . | TRBV2 | CASSEFRAKEFGDGYTF | TGTGCCAGCAGTGAATTTCGGGCCAAGGAATTTGGTGATGGCTACACCTTC
. | TRBJ2-2 | . | TRBV29-1 | CSVEGAGGELFF | TGCAGCGTCGAGGGCGCCGGCGGGGAGCTGTTTTTT
. | TRBJ2-7 | . | TRBV27 | CASSLSNRYEQYF | TGTGCCAGCAGTTTATCAAACAGATACGAGCAGTACTTC
. | TRBJ2-7 | . | TRBV11-1 | CASSLGQIYEQYF | TGTGCCAGCAGCTTAGGACAGATCTACGAGCAGTACTTC
. | TRBJ2-7 | . | TRBV9 | CASGRGDEQYF | TGTGCCAGCGGGAGGGGGGACGAGCAGTACTTC
. | TRBJ1-2 | . | TRBV6-6 | CASSPWGSGGYTF | TGTGCCAGCAGTCCTTGGGGGTCGGGTGGCTACACCTTC
few | TRBJ1-6 | TRBD1 | TRBV2 | CASKRETGTGSSPLHF | TGTGCCAGCAAGAGGGAAACCGGGACAGGCAGTTCACCCCTCCACTTT
. | TRBJ1-6 | . | TRBV19 | CASSSGVLGSPLHF | TGTGCCAGTAGCTCCGGGGTTTTGGGTTCACCCCTCCACTTT
. | TRBJ1-2 | TRBD1 | TRBV5-8 | CASRLQTGRAYGYTF | TGTGCCAGCAGGCTGCAGACAGGGCGTGCCTATGGCTACACCTTC
. | TRBJ2-7 | TRBD2 | TRBV28 | CASSYSGRENEQYF | TGTGCCAGCAGTTATAGCGGGAGGGAGAACGAGCAGTACTTC
. | TRBJ1-6 | . | TRBV30 | CAGRESYNSPLHF | TGTGCCGGAAGGGAATCCTATAATTCACCCCTCCACTTT
. | TRBJ2-3 | TRBD2 | TRBV7-9 | CASSSSPLSGRAADTQYF | TGTGCCAGCAGCTCTTCTCCCCTTAGCGGGAGGGCCGCAGATACGCAGTATTTT
. | TRBJ2-3 | TRBD2 | TRBV15 | CATSRDRGGSGGDTQYF | TGTGCCACCAGCAGAGATCGAGGGGGTAGCGGGGGGGATACGCAGTATTTT
. | TRBJ1-5 | TRBD1 | TRBV27 | CASSLGTGSNQPQHF | TGTGCCAGCAGTTTAGGGACAGGCAGCAATCAGCCCCAGCATTTT
few | TRBJ2-7 | . | TRBV9 | CASSVEGGGLDEQYF | TGTGCCAGCAGCGTAGAGGGGGGGGGCCTGGACGAGCAGTACTTC
. | TRBJ2-1 | . | TRBV5-1 | CASSLKWAGRFNEQFF | TGCGCCAGCAGCTTGAAGTGGGCGGGCCGATTCAATGAGCAGTTCTTC
. | TRBJ2-1 | . | TRBV5-1 | CASSLGSEQFF | TGCGCCAGCAGCTTGGGTAGCGAGCAGTTCTTC